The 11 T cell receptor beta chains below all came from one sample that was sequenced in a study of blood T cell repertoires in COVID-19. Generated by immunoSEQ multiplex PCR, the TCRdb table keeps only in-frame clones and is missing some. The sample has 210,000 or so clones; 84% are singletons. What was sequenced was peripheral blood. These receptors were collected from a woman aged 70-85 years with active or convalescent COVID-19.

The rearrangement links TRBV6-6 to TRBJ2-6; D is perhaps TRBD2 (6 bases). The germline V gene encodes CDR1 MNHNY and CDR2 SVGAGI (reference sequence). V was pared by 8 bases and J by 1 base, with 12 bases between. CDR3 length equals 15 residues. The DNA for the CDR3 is TGTGCCAGCGGGTCCGGGGGTTCTGGGGCCAACGTCCTGACTTTC. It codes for CASGSGGSGANVLTF.

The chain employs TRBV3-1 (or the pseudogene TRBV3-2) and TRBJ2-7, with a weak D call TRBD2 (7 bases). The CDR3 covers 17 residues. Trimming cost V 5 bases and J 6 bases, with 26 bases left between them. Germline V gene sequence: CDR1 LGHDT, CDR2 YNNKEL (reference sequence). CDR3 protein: CASSSLGGGDPPSEQYF. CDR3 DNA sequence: TGTGCCAGCAGCAGCCTAGGGGGGGGAGATCCGCCGTCCGAGCAGTACTTC.

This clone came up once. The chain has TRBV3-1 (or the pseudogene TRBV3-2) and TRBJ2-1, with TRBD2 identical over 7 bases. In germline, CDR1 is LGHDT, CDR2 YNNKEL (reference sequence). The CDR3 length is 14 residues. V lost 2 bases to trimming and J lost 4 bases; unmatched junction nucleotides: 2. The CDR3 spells CASSQSGGYNEQFF. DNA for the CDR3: TGTGCCAGCAGCCAATCGGGAGGATACAATGAGCAGTTCTTC.

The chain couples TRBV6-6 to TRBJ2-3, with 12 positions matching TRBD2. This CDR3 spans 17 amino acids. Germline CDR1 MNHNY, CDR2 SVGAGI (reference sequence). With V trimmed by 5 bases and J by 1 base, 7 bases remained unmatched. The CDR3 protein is CASSPQRTSGGTDTQYF. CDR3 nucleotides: TGTGCCAGCAGTCCACAACGGACTAGCGGGGGCACAGATACGCAGTATTTT.

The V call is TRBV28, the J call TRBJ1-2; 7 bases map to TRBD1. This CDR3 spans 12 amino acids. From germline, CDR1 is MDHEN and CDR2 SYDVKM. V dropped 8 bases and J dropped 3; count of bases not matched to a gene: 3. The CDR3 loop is CASLQGHYGYTF. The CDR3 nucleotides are TGTGCCAGCCTACAGGGGCACTATGGCTACACCTTC.

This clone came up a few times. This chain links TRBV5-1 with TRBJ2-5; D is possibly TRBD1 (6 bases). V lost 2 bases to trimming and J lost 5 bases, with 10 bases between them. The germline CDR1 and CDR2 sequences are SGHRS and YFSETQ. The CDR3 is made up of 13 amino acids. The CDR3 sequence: CASSFQGSETQYF. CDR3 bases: TGCGCCAGCAGCTTCCAGGGGTCGGAGACCCAGTACTTC.

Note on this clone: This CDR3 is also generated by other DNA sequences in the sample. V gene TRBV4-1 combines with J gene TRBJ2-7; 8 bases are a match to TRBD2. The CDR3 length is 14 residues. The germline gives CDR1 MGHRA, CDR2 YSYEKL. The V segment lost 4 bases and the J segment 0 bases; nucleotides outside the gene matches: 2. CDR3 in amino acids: CASSRGGSSYEQYF. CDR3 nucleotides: TGCGCCAGCAGCCGCGGGGGGTCCTCCTACGAGCAGTACTTC.

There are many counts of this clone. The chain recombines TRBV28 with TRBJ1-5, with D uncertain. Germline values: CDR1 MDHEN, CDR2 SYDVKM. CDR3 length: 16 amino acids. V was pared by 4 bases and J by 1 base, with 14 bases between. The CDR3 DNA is TGTGCCAGCAGTTGGGGAGGGAGGAAAAGCAATCAGCCCCAGCATTTT. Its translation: CASSWGGRKSNQPQHF.

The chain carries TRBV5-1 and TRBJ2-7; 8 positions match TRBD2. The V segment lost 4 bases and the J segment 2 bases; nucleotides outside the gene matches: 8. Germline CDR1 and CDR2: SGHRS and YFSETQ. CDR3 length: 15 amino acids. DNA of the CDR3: TGCGCCAGCAGCCCTACCGGGACTAGGGCCTACGAGCAGTACTTC. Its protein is CASSPTGTRAYEQYF. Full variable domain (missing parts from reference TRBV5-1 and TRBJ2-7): KAGVTQTPRYLIKTRGQQVTLSCSPISGHRSVSWYQQTPGQGLQFLFEYFSETQRNKGNFPGRFSGRQFSNSRSEMNVSTLELGDSALYLCASSPTGTRAYEQYFGPGTRLTVT.

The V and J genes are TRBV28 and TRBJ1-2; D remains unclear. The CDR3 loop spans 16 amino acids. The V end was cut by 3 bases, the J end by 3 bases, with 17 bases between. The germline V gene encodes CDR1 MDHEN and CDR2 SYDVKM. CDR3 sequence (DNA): TGTGCCAGCAGTTTCTTAGGCGGGAGGGCCCACTATGGCTACACCTTC. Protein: CASSFLGGRAHYGYTF.

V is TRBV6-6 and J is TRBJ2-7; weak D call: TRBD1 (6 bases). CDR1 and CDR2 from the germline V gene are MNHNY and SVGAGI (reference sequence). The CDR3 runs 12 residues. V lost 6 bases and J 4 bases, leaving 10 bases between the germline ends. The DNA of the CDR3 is TGTGCCAGCAGACAACAGGGATACGAGCAGTACTTC. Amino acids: CASRQQGYEQYF.